A single sample gave rise to the 2 T cell receptor beta chains below, sequenced in a study of T cells in Graves' hyperthyroidism and ophthalmopathy. Regions amplified from RNA transcripts were the TCR beta CDR3 regions. The primer set for the first-round RT-PCR of the TCR CDR3 was HTBI. TCRdb analysed the multiplex PCR reads with MiXCR anew, one entry per CDR3 protein. The table includes around 190,000 distinct CDR3 sequences, around a sixth detected once. Sequencing used blood. These receptors originate from a woman aged 50 to 65 with Graves' hyperthyroidism.

This clonotype was seen more than once but under ten times. The conserved phenylalanine or tryptophan is not found at the CDR3 terminus, so this likely reflects a read error. This chain connects TRBV29-1 to TRBJ1-1, with unresolved D. CDR1 is SQVTM and CDR2 is ANQGSEA in the germline V gene. V was cut by 6 bases and J by 3 bases, with 5 bases left in between. The CDR3 has 10 amino acids. CDR3 nucleotides: TGCAGCGTGGTGGACACTGAAGCTTTCCTT. This sequence encodes CSVVDTEAFL.

This clonotype has at least ten counts. V and J are TRBV7-8 and TRBJ2-5; 10 bases agree with TRBD2. Germline V gene lookup returns CDR1 SGHVS and CDR2 FQNEAQ. CDR3 length equals 19 residues. With 1 base clipped from V and 5 bases from J, the junction kept 16 bases outside the gene matches. DNA of the CDR3: TGTGCCAGCAGCTTAGAGCGTCTAGCGGGAGTTTTTGGGTACGAGACCCAGTACTTC. It codes for CASSLERLAGVFGYETQYF.